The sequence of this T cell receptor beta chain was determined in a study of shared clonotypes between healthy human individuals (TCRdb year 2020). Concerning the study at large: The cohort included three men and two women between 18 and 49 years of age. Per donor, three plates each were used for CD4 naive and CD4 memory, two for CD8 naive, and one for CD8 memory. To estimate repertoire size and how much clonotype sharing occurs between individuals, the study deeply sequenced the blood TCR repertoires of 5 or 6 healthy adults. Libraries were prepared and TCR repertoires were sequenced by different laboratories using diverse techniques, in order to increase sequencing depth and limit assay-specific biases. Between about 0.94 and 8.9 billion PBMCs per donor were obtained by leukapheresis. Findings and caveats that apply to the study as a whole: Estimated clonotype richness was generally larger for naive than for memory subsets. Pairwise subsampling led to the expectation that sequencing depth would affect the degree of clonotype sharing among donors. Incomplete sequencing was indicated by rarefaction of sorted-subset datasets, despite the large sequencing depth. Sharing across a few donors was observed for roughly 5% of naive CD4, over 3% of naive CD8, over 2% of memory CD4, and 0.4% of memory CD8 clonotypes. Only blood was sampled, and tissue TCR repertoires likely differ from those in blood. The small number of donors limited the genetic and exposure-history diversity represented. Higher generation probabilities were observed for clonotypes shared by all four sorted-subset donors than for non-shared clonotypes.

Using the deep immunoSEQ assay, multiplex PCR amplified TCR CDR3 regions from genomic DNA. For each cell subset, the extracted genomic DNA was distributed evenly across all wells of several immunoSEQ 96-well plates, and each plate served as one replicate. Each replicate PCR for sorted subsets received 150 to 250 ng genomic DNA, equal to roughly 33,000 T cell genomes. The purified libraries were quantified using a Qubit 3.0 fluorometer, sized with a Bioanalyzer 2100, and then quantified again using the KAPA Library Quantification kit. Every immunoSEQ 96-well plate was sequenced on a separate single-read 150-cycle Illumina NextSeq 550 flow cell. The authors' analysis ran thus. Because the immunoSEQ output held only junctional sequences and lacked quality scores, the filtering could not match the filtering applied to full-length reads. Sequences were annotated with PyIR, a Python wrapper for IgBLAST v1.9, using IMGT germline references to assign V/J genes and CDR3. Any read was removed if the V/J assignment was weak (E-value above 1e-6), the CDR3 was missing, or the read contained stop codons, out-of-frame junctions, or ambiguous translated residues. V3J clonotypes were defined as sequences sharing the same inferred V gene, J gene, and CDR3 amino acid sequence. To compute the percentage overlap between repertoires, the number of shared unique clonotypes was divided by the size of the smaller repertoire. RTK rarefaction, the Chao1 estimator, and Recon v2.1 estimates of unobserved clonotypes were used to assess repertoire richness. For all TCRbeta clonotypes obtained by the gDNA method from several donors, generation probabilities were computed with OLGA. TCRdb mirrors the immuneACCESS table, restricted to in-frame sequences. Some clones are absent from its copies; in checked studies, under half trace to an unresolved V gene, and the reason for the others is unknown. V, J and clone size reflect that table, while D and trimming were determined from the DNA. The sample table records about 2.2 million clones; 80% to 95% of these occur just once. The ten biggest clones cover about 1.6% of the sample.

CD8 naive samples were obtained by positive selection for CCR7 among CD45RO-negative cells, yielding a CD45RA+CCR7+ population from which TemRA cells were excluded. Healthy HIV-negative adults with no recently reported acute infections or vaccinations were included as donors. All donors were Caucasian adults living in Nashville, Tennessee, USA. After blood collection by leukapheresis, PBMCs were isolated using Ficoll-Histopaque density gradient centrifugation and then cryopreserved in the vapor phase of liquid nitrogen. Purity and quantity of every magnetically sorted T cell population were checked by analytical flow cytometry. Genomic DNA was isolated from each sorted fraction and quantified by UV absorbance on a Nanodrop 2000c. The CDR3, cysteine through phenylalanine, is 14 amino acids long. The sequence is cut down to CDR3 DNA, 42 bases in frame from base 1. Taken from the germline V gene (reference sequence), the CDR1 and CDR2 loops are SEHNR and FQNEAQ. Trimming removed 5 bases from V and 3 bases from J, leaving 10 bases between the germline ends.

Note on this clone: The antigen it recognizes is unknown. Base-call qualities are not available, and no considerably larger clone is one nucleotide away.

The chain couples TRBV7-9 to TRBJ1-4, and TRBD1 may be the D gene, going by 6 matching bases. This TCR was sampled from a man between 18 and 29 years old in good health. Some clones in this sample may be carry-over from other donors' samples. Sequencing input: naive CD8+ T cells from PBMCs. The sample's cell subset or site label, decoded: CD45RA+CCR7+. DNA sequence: TGTGCCAGCAGCCGACAGGAGGCTAATGAAAAACTGTTTTTT. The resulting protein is CASSRQEANEKLFF.